Below, 20 T cell receptor beta chains from the same sample are listed, as sequenced in a study of cytomegalovirus exposure and HLA in healthy donors (dated by TCRdb to about 2017). The method was the immunoSEQ multiplex PCR assay. For the multiplex PCR, a mixture combining 60 forward primers for TCR Vbeta segments and 13 reverse primers for TCR Jbeta segments was used. Sourced from immuneACCESS, this table was stored by TCRdb with only in-frame sequences that have V and J called. A share of the clones is absent; for the studies checked, an unresolved V gene accounts for under half, and the remainder has no known explanation. Within this sample are 200,000 to 250,000 clones, with about three quarters of them counted one time only. About 2.5% of the sample is taken by the ten largest. The sequenced sample consisted of PBMCs. The receptors originated from a woman aged 60 to 75 in good health and CMV-seropositive.

As DNA, the CDR3 is TGTGCCAGCTCACCACCGACAAACACCGGGGAGCTGTTTTTT. Translation gives CASSPPTNTGELFF. The chain has TRBV18 and TRBJ2-2; D is unclear. The ends were cut back, 0 bases at V and 2 bases at J, with 4 bases in the middle. The CDR3 totals 14 residues. The germline gives CDR1 KGHSH, CDR2 LQKENI.

This clone has more than one count but fewer than ten. The chain joins TRBV9 to TRBJ2-1; 7 bases line up with TRBD2. There are 14 residues in the CDR3. Germline values: CDR1 SGDLS, CDR2 YYNGEE. Losses at the gene ends were 0 bases for V and 7 bases for J; bases not matched to a gene: 4. Here the CDR3 DNA reads TGTGCCAGCAGCGTAGAGCGGGGTTGGAATGAGCAGTTCTTC. Its translation is CASSVERGWNEQFF.

The chain is built from TRBV9 and TRBJ1-3; no clear D gene. Germline V gene data show CDR1 as SGDLS and CDR2 as YYNGEE. The V end was cut by 0 bases, the J end by 0 bases, with 10 bases between. This CDR3 comprises 16 residues. CDR3 amino acids: CASSVVPSSSGNTIYF. The CDR3, as DNA: TGTGCCAGCAGCGTAGTTCCGAGCTCCTCTGGAAACACCATATATTTT.

The chain combines TRBV27 with TRBJ1-5; 7 nucleotides agree with TRBD1. The germline gives CDR1 MNHEY, CDR2 SMNVEV (reference sequence). Trimming at V came to 6 bases and at J to 3 bases, leaving 5 bases not matched to a gene. The CDR3 is 14 amino acids. CDR3 region: CASSKQGFNQPQHF. CDR3 nucleotides: TGTGCCAGCAGCAAACAGGGGTTCAATCAGCCCCAGCATTTT.

The rearrangement links TRBV29-1 to TRBJ2-1; 9 nucleotides line up with TRBD1. The V and J ends lost 4 bases and 9 bases, in that order; junction bases with no gene match: 19. The length of the CDR3 is 17 residues. Per germline, CDR1 SQVTM and CDR2 ANQGSEA. The CDR3 DNA reads TGCAGCGTTGCTCCTCGCCCGGGACAGGGAGATTTCGTTGAGCAGTTCTTC. The encoded protein is CSVAPRPGQGDFVEQFF.

V is TRBV19 and J is TRBJ2-3; D not certain. V was cut by 4 bases and J by 2 bases, with 13 bases left in between. This CDR3 has 15 amino acids. CDR1 and CDR2 (germline): LNHDA, SQIVND (reference sequence). The CDR3 bases are TGTGCCAGTAGTAAGCTAGGCGGAGCCACAGATACGCAGTATTTT. As protein: CASSKLGGATDTQYF.

The chain combines TRBV5-4 with TRBJ2-3, with 7 bases fitting TRBD2. V trimming: 8 bases; J trimming: 2 bases; junction bases outside the gene matches: 5. The CDR3 loop spans 13 amino acids. Germline V lookup: CDR1 SGHNT, CDR2 YYREEE (reference sequence). The CDR3 nucleotides read TGTGCCAGTAAAACTAGCGCCACAGATACGCAGTATTTT. This encodes CASKTSATDTQYF.

The rearrangement uses TRBV4-3 and TRBJ2-3, with D uncertain. V lost 2 bases to trimming and J lost 2 bases, with 11 bases between them. The CDR3 has 15 residues. Looked up from germline, CDR1 is LGHNA and CDR2 is YSLEER. In DNA form, the CDR3 reads TGCGCCAGCAGCCAACGCGCCGTTCTCACAGATACGCAGTATTTT. It specifies CASSQRAVLTDTQYF.

This chain links TRBV5-4 with TRBJ1-3; a possible D gene is TRBD1 (5 bases). Trimming shortened V by 3 bases and J by 0 bases, and 10 bases separated the two germline ends. CDR3 length: 15 residues. The germline V gene has CDR1 SGHNT and CDR2 YYREEE (reference sequence). In DNA, the CDR3 is TGTGCCAGCAGCTCTGGGGCCTCCTCTGGAAACACCATATATTTT. Residues: CASSSGASSGNTIYF.

The chain has TRBV7-2 and TRBJ2-3, with TRBD2 identical over 9 bases. In germline, CDR1 is SGHTA, CDR2 FQGNSA. CDR3 size: 16 residues. Germline trimming cut 1 base from V and 4 bases from J; bases unmatched to any gene: 6. The CDR3 loop is CASSLVLAGKSDTQYF. CDR3 sequence (DNA): TGTGCCAGCAGCTTAGTCCTAGCGGGGAAATCAGATACGCAGTATTTT.

This clone has only a few counts. The V gene is TRBV7-9, the J gene TRBJ2-1; 8 nucleotides agree with TRBD2. The trim removed 6 bases at V and 2 bases at J, leaving 0 bases unmatched. Germline V gene lookup returns CDR1 SEHNR and CDR2 FQNEAQ (reference sequence). This CDR3 comprises 13 residues. In DNA, the CDR3 is TGTGCCAGCAGTAGCGGGGCCTACAATGAGCAGTTCTTC. Translation: CASSSGAYNEQFF. Combining the CDR3 with reference TRBV7-9 and TRBJ2-1 gives the whole variable domain DTGVSQNPRHKITKRGQNVTFRCDPISEHNRLYWYRQTLGQGPEFLTYFQNEAQLEKSRLLSDRFSAERPKGSFSTLEIQRTEQGDSAMYLCASSSGAYNEQFFGPGTRLTVL.

This clone turned up a few times. V usage is TRBV19 and J usage is TRBJ2-1; the match to TRBD1 covers 7 bases. The J segment lost 7 bases and the V segment lost 5 bases, leaving 11 bases of the junction unmatched. The CDR3 extends over 15 amino acids. The V gene's germline CDR1 is LNHDA and CDR2 SQIVND (reference sequence). The chain's CDR3 is CASSLGQTGVNEQFF. CDR3 coding DNA: TGTGCCAGTAGTTTGGGACAGACCGGGGTTAATGAGCAGTTCTTC.

The chain has TRBV6-1 and TRBJ1-3; D ambiguous. The V end was cut by 6 bases, the J end by 0 bases, with 9 bases between. In germline, CDR1 is MNHNS, CDR2 SASEGT. The CDR3 spans 14 residues. The CDR3 sequence is CASSPQSSGNTIYF. The CDR3, as DNA: TGTGCCAGCAGCCCACAGAGCTCTGGAAACACCATATATTTT.

This sequence joins TRBV30 and TRBJ1-2, with D possibly matching TRBD1 (6 bases). The CDR3 contains 13 residues. Germline values: CDR1 GTSNPN, CDR2 SVGIG (reference sequence). The germline V and J ends were trimmed by 0 bases and 4 bases, with 9 bases remaining between them. The CDR3 region is CAWSVQGGYGYTF. CDR3 in DNA: TGTGCCTGGAGTGTACAGGGCGGCTATGGCTACACCTTC.

The V and J genes are TRBV5-1 and TRBJ2-7, with TRBD2 identical over 10 bases. The CDR3 runs 14 residues. Per germline, CDR1 SGHRS and CDR2 YFSETQ. V shed 2 bases and J 2 bases; nucleotides not matched to a gene: 1. The CDR3 reads CASSFSGGAYEQYF. The CDR3 region has the DNA TGCGCCAGCAGCTTCAGCGGGGGGGCCTACGAGCAGTACTTC.

The rearrangement joins TRBV5-1 to TRBJ1-6; 7 bases fit TRBD1. Per the germline V gene, CDR1 is SGHRS and CDR2 is YFSETQ. V lost 0 bases to trimming and J lost 9 bases; unmatched junction nucleotides: 6. CDR3 length: 15 amino acids. CDR3 in amino acids: CASSLDRDSASPLHF. The CDR3 region has the DNA TGCGCCAGCAGCTTGGACCGGGACAGTGCTTCACCCCTCCACTTT.

This rearrangement joins TRBV5-6 to TRBJ1-6; tentatively, D is TRBD1 (6 bases). Germline values: CDR1 SGHDT, CDR2 YYEEEE. CDR3 length: 15 residues. V lost 3 bases and J 5 bases, leaving 12 bases between the germline ends. The CDR3, as DNA: TGTGCCAGCAGCTACTTGACAGGTGATAATTCACCCCTCCACTTT. Protein: CASSYLTGDNSPLHF.

With respect to this clone: At the DNA level, this CDR3 is encoded by other sequences in the same sample as well. CDR3 region: CASSPTSGSYEQYF. The CDR3 DNA sequence: TGTGCCAGCTCACCAACTAGCGGGAGCTACGAGCAGTACTTC. The genes are TRBV18 and TRBJ2-7; 11 nucleotides agree with TRBD2. Germline CDR1 KGHSH, CDR2 LQKENI. V lost 2 bases and J lost 3; bases outside the gene matches: 0. The CDR3 runs to 14 residues.

Here the CDR3 DNA reads TGTGCCAGCTCCGGACTAGCGGGGGGTCCCTCCTACGAGCAGTACTTC. Translation gives CASSGLAGGPSYEQYF. This rearrangement joins TRBV18 to TRBJ2-7; TRBD2 agrees at 14 bases. J was trimmed by 0 bases and V by 6 bases; bases with no gene match: 4. The CDR3 covers 16 residues. The germline gives CDR1 KGHSH, CDR2 LQKENI. Combining the CDR3 with reference TRBV18 and TRBJ2-7 gives the whole variable domain NAGVMQNPRHLVRRRGQEARLRCSPMKGHSHVYWYRQLPEEGLKFMVYLQKENIIDESGMPKERFSAEFPKEGPSILRIQQVVRGDSAAYFCASSGLAGGPSYEQYFGPGTRLTVT.

The chain is built from TRBV6-1 and TRBJ1-2, with 12 bases fitting TRBD1. Germline CDR1 is MNHNS and CDR2 is SASEGT. This CDR3 is built from 16 residues. The trim removed 4 bases at V and 8 bases at J, leaving 11 bases unmatched. The CDR3 protein is CASSAPGTGGVSGYTF. The DNA of the CDR3 is TGTGCCAGCAGTGCCCCCGGGACAGGGGGCGTGTCCGGCTACACCTTC.